These T cell receptor beta chains were read from a single sample in a study of beta chain features in type 1 diabetes. The data were produced by immunoSEQ multiplex PCR, yet TCRdb's version contains in-frame clones alone and is incomplete. The repertoire consists of about 410,000 clones, with about 15% occurring once and the leading ten covering under 0.04%. Material: naive CD4+ T cells from blood. The receptors originated from a man aged 30 to 45 in good health. Both conserved end residues are part of each CDR3. A D gene is named only where the DNA matches it firmly. Not all rows give a size; the values are once, few, many and, for expanded clones, a class.

d_gene,abundance,j_gene,v_gene,CDR3aa,CDR3nt
.,few,TRBJ2-3,TRBV9,CASSGKSDTQYF,TGTGCCAGCAGCGGGAAGTCAGATACGCAGTATTTT
.,.,TRBJ2-1,TRBV28,CASSFLPYNEQFF,TGTGCCAGCAGTTTCCTGCCTTACAATGAGCAGTTCTTC
.,few,TRBJ1-2,TRBV29-1,CSVEGGPDRYYGYTF,TGCAGCGTTGAAGGGGGCCCTGACAGGTACTATGGCTACACCTTC
.,few,TRBJ1-2,TRBV29-1,CSVQAGESLFHGYTF,TGCAGCGTGCAGGCCGGGGAGTCCCTCTTCCATGGCTACACCTTC
.,.,TRBJ2-2,TRBV28,CASSPARPTGELFF,TGTGCCAGCAGTCCCGCCAGGCCCACCGGGGAGCTGTTTTTT
.,.,TRBJ2-7,TRBV6-1,CASSREGRMNYEQYF,TGTGCCAGCAGTCGGGAAGGGAGGATGAACTACGAGCAGTACTTC
.,.,TRBJ1-2,TRBV4-3,CASSQDGFGSYGYTF,TGCGCCAGCAGCCAAGATGGGTTCGGGAGCTATGGCTACACCTTC
TRBD2,many,TRBJ2-7,TRBV29-1,CSVDPGGEQYF,TGCAGCGTTGACCCGGGAGGCGAGCAGTACTTC
.,.,TRBJ2-3,TRBV19,CASSIRAGRSTDTQYF,TGTGCCAGTAGTATAAGGGCAGGTCGTAGCACAGATACGCAGTATTTT
TRBD2,.,TRBJ2-5,TRBV7-9,CASSLATSGSETQYF,TGTGCCAGCAGCTTAGCTACTAGCGGGAGTGAGACCCAGTACTTC
.,few,TRBJ2-7,TRBV2,CASSTDPNSYEQYF,TGTGCCAGCAGCACCGACCCAAACTCCTACGAGCAGTACTTC
TRBD1,few,TRBJ2-5,TRBV13,CASSPTYRGAQETQYF,TGTGCCAGCAGCCCTACCTACAGGGGCGCGCAAGAGACCCAGTACTTC
.,few,TRBJ2-5,TRBV9,CASSVGVGGKQETQYF,TGTGCCAGCAGCGTAGGCGTGGGGGGCAAGCAAGAGACCCAGTACTTC
.,few,TRBJ2-5,TRBV4-1,CASRQFPDGVKETQYF,TGCGCCAGCAGGCAGTTCCCCGATGGCGTAAAAGAGACCCAGTACTTC
TRBD2,few,TRBJ2-2,TRBV7-9,CASSLALADTGELFF,TGTGCCAGCAGCTTAGCACTAGCGGACACCGGGGAGCTGTTTTTT
.,few,TRBJ2-3,TRBV2,CASSERLMPDTQYF,TGTGCCAGCAGTGAACGTCTTATGCCAGATACGCAGTATTTT
TRBD1,few,TRBJ1-2,TRBV29-1,CSVGDRGQGGYTF,TGCAGCGTGGGTGACAGGGGACAGGGTGGCTACACCTTC
TRBD1,.,TRBJ2-7,TRBV5-1,CASSRGTVFSSYEQYF,TGCGCCAGCAGCCGAGGGACAGTCTTCTCCTCCTACGAGCAGTACTTC
.,.,TRBJ2-5,TRBV7-2,CASTWGRQETQYF,TGTGCCAGCACGTGGGGGCGGCAAGAGACCCAGTACTTC
.,few,TRBJ2-5,TRBV11-2,CASSLWPKETQYF,TGTGCCAGCAGCTTATGGCCCAAAGAGACCCAGTACTTC
TRBD1,.,TRBJ2-3,TRBV14,CASSRDRTDTQYF,TGTGCCAGCAGCCGGGACAGGACAGATACGCAGTATTTT
TRBD1,.,TRBJ2-6,TRBV7-2,CASSRQGSGANVLTF,TGTGCCAGCAGCCGACAGGGGTCCGGGGCCAACGTCCTGACTTTC
.,.,TRBJ2-7,TRBV6-6,CASSYSEREQYF,TGTGCCAGCAGTTACTCCGAGCGGGAGCAGTACTTC
.,few,TRBJ2-4,TRBV7-9,CASSLASGRIQYF,TGTGCCAGCAGCTTAGCGAGTGGGCGCATTCAGTACTTC
TRBD1,few,TRBJ1-5,TRBV5-6,CASSLWGQGGRQPQHF,TGTGCCAGCAGCTTGTGGGGACAGGGGGGACGTCAGCCCCAGCATTTT
.,.,TRBJ2-1,TRBV7-3,CASSLAGGEQFF,TGTGCCAGCAGCTTGGCGGGCGGTGAGCAGTTCTTC
TRBD1,.,TRBJ1-2,TRBV2,CASSGQGMYGYTF,TGTGCCAGCAGTGGACAGGGGATGTACGGCTACACCTTC
TRBD2,few,TRBJ2-1,TRBV7-9,CASSLGNLWTSGYNEQFF,TGTGCCAGCAGCTTAGGGAATTTATGGACTAGCGGCTACAATGAGCAGTTCTTC